This T cell receptor (beta chain) originates from a study of identical twins (TCRdb year 2016). In terms of the full investigation: To test whether fetal clonotypes persist, the study used deep sequencing on TCR alpha and beta repertoires from monozygotic twins, unrelated adults of various ages, and cord blood. To rule out contamination, the twin experiments were replicated at different times with different library preparation protocols.

Only healthy Caucasian donors were included. Three pairs of female monozygotic twins, all aged roughly 18 to 29 years, were included in the twin cohort. Peripheral blood mononuclear cells were the source from which RNA for the TCR libraries was isolated. This clonotype has more than one count but fewer than ten. There is no known antigen for this receptor. Qualities for individual bases were not recorded, and no much larger clone is one base off. V is trimmed back by 6 bases and J by 9 bases, and the junction contains 5 bases that no gene match accounts for. The CDR3 runs 13 amino acids, cysteine and phenylalanine included. Only CDR3 DNA remains: 39 bases, in frame from the first base. CDR1 and CDR2, per the germline V gene, are SNHLY and FYNNEI. Libraries were built with 5' RACE. The run used an Illumina HiSeq 2000. A universal primer binding site was added through template switching, and the final cDNA carried a unique molecular identifier so that TCR cDNA molecules could be counted accurately. Specific primers in the conserved constant-segment region were used to synthesize first-strand cDNA for TCR alpha and beta chains. To control for contamination, each cDNA library was double barcoded with a SMART-Mk sample barcode plus Illumina barcodes. TruSeq adapter sequences and Illumina sample barcodes were added in two successive PCR steps. The TCR alpha and beta cDNA libraries were sequenced on the Illumina HiSeq platform using custom primers. The paper's data handling went like this. MiGEC was used to process raw reads and extract unique molecular identifiers, and MiXCR was used to find CDR3 positions. Recombination models were inferred per individual with the repgenHMM and IGoR tools using an EM algorithm. The analysis of shared clonotypes was done with the tcR package in R, with sharing normalized by the product of cloneset sizes. To study raw recombination free of thymic and clonal selection effects, out-of-frame nonproductive sequences were analyzed. TCRdb reanalyzed the raw reads on its own, using fastp at Q25 for trimming and MiXCR for clone calling, and kept in-frame beta chains. Rows are combined by CDR3 protein, so each entry shows the most common genes and DNA. Clone size and V and J calls follow TCRdb, not the original study. Recorded for this sample are some 630,000 distinct CDR3 sequences; roughly 6.6% of them occurred a single time. The ten most abundant clones make up roughly 1.5% of the sample.

What the research found in general, with its limitations: Conclusions relied on cross-sectional statistical analysis, since the same donors could not be followed over many years. In monozygotic twins, recombination models systematically underestimated out-of-frame TCR alpha sharing, but the models matched the sharing seen between unrelated individuals. The excess sharing between twins in beta out-of-frame sequences was weaker because fewer shared sequences reduced the signal-to-noise ratio. Abundant cord blood beta clonotypes had fewer insertions, young adult naive repertoires showed a similar but weaker trend, and memory repertoires showed no such trend. Out-of-frame TCR alpha sequences shared between twins showed an excess of low generation-probability sequences compared with coincidental sharing between unrelated individuals. Invariant T cells such as MAIT and iNKT could partly confound zero-insertion analyses, though diverse VJ usage argued against this for most clonotypes.

The same specimen was also included in a second study, on yellow fever vaccine responses in identical twins. From that second study: According to the authors, in identical twins the way T cells responded to vaccination appeared partly convergent and partly personalized. In the study, vaccine-responding T cell clones were precisely tracked in identical twins.

The rearrangement combines TRBV2 with TRBJ1-6; TRBD1 matches 7 bases in the middle. The sample comprised PBMCs. This TCR derives from a woman younger than 35 in good health. In nucleotide form, the sequence is TGTGCCAGCAGAGGGGGCCTGGCTTCACCCCTCCACTTT. This gives the protein CASRGGLASPLHF.